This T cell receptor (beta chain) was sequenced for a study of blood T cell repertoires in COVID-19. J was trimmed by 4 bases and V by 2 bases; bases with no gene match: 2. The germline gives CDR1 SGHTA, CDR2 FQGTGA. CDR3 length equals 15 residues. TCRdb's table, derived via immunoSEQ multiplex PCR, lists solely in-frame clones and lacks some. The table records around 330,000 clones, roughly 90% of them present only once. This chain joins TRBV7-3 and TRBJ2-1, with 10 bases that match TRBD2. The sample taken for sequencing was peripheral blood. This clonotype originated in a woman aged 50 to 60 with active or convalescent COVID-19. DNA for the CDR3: TGTGCCAGCAGCTTAGAACTAGCGGGATACAATGAGCAGTTCTTC. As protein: CASSLELAGYNEQFF.